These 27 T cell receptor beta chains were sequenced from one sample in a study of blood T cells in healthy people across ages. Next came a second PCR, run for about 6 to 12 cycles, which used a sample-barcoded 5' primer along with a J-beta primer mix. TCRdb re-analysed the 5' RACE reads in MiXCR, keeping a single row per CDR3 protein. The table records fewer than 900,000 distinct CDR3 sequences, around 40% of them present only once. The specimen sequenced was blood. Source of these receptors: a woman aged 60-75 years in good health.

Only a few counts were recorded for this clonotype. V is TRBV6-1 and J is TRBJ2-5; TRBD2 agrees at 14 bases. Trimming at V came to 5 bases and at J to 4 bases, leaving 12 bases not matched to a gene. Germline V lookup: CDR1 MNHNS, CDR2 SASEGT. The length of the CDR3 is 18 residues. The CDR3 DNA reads TGTGCCAGCAGTCCCCGCGGACTAGCGGGAGGTACAAGAGAGACCCAGTACTTC. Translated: CASSPRGLAGGTRETQYF.

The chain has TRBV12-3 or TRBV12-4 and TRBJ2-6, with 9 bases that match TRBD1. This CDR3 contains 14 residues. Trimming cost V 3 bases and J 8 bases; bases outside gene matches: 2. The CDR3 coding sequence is TGTGCCAGCAGTTTGGGACAGGGTACCAACGTCCTGACTTTC. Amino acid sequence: CASSLGQGTNVLTF.

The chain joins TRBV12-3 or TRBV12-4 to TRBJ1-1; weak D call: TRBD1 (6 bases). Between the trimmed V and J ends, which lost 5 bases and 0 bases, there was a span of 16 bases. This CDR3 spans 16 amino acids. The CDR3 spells CASSPWGKGVNTEAFF. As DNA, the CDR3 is TGTGCCAGCAGTCCGTGGGGGAAGGGGGTGAACACTGAAGCTTTCTTT.

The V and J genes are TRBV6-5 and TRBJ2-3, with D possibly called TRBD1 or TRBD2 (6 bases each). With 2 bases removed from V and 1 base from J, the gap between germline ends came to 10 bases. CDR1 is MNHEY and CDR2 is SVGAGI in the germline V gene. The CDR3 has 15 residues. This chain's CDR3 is CASSYTGAGTDTQYF. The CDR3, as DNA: TGTGCCAGCAGTTACACGGGGGCCGGCACAGATACGCAGTATTTT.

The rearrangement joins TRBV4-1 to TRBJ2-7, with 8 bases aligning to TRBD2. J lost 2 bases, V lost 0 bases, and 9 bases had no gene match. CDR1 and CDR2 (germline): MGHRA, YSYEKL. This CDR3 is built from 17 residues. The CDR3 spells CASSQEVLTSATYEQYF. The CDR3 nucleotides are TGCGCCAGCAGCCAAGAAGTTTTGACTAGCGCGACCTACGAGCAGTACTTC.

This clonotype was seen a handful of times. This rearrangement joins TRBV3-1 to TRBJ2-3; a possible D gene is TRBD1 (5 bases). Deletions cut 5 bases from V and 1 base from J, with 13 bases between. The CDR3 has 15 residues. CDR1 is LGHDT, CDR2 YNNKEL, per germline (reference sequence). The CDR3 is CASSTILGGTDTQYF. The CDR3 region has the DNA TGTGCCAGCAGCACTATTTTAGGGGGCACAGATACGCAGTATTTT.

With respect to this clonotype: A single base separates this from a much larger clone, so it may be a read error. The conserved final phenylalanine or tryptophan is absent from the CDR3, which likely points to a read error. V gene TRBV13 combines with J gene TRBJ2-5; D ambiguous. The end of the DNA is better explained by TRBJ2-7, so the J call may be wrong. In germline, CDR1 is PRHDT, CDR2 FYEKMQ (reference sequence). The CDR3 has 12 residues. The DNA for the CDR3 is TGTGCCAGCAGCCGGCGTACCTACGAGCAGTACTAC. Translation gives CASSRRTYEQYY.

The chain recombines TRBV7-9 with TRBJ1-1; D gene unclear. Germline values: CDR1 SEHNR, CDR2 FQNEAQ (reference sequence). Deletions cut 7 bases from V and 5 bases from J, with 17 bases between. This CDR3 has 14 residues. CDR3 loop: CASIQSPPGTEAFF. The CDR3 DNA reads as TGTGCCAGCATCCAATCACCTCCGGGAACTGAAGCTTTCTTT.

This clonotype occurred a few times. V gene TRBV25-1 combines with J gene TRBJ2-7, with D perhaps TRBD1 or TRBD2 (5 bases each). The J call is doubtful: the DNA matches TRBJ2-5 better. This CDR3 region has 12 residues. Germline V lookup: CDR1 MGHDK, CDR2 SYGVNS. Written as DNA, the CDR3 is TGTGCCAGCAACCGGGGCTCCGAGACCCAGTACTTC. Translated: CASNRGSETQYF.

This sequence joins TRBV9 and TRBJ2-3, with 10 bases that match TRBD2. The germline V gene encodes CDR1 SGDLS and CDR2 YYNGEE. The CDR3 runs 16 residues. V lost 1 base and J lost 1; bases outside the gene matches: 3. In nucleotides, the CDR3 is TGTGCCAGCAGCGTAATGACTAGCGGGCGCACAGATACGCAGTATTTT. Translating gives CASSVMTSGRTDTQYF.

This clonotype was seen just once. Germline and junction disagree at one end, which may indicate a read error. The CDR3 region has the DNA TGTACCAGCAGTTTGGAACTCTCCAGGAATGAGCAGTTCTTC. It yields the protein CTSSLELSRNEQFF. V usage is TRBV12-3 or TRBV12-4 and J usage is TRBJ2-1; D gene uncertain. This CDR3 has 14 amino acids.

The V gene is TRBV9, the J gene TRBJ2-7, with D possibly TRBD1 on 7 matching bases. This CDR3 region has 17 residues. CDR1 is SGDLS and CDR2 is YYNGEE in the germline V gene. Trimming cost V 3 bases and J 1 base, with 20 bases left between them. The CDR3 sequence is CASSAGPDRDFSYEQYF. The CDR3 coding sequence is TGTGCCAGCAGCGCCGGCCCCGACAGGGACTTTTCCTACGAGCAGTACTTC.

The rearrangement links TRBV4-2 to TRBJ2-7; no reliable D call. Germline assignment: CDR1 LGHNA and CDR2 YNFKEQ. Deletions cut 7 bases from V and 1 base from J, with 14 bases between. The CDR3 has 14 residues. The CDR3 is CASKGSTVSYEQYF. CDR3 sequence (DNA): TGTGCCAGCAAAGGGTCGACTGTTTCCTACGAGCAGTACTTC.

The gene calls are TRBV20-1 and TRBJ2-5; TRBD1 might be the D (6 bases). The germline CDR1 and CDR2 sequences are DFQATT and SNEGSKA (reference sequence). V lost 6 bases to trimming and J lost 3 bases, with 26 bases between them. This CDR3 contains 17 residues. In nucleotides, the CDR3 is TGCAGTGCCCACTTAGGCGTCCTCGTACAGGGCAAAGAGACCCAGTACTTC. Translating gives CSAHLGVLVQGKETQYF.

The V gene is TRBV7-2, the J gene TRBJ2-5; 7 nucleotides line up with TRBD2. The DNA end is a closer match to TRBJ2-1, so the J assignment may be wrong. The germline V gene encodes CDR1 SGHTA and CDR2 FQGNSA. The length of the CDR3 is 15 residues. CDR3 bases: TGTGCCAGCAGCCCCGGGACTATACCACAAGAGACCCAGTTCTTC. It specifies CASSPGTIPQETQFF.

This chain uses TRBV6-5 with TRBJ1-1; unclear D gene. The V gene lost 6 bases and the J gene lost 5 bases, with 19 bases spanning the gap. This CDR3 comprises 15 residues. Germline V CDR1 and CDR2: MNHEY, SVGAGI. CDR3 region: CASSPPVEPGTEAFF. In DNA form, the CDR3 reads TGTGCCAGCAGCCCCCCCGTGGAGCCTGGGACTGAAGCTTTCTTT.

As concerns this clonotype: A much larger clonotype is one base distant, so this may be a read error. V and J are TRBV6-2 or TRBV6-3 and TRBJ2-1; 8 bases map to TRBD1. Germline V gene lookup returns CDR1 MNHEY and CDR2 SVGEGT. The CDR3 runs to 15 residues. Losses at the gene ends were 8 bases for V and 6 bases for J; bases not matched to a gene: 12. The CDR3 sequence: CASGEGAGGPNEQFF. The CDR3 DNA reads TGTGCCAGCGGCGAGGGTGCAGGGGGCCCCAATGAGCAGTTCTTC.

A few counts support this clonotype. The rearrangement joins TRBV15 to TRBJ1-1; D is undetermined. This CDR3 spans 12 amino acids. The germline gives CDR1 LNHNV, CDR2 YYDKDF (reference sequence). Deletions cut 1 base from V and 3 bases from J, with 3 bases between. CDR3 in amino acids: CATSRGDTEAFF. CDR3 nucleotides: TGTGCCACCAGCAGAGGGGACACTGAAGCTTTCTTT.

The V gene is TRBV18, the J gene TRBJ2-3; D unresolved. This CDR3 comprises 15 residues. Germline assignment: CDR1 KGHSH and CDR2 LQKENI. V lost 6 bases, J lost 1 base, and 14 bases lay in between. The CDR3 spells CASSPVGQGTDTQYF. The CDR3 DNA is TGTGCCAGCTCCCCCGTGGGCCAAGGCACAGATACGCAGTATTTT.

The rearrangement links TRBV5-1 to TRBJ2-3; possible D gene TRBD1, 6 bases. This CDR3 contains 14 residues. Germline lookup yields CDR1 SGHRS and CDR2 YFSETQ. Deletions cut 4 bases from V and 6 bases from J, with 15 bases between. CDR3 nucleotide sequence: TGCGCCAGCAGCGTCGGGACATCACAGGATACGCAGTATTTT. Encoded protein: CASSVGTSQDTQYF.

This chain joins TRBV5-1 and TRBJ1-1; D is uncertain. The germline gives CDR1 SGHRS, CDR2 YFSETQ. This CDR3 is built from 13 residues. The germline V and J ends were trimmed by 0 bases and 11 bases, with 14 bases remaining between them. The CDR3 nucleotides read TGCGCCAGCAGCTTGGATCCCCCCTGGCGGGCTTTCTTT. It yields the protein CASSLDPPWRAFF.

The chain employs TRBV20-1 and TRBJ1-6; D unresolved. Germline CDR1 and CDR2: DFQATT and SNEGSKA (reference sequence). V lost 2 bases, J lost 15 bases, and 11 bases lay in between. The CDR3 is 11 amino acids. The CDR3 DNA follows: TGCAGTGCTAGAAGAGTGGAGAACCTCCACTTT. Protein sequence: CSARRVENLHF.

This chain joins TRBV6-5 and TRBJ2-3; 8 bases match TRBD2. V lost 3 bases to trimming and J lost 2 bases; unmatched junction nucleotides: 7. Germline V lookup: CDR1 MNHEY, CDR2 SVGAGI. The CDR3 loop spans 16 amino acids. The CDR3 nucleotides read TGTGCCAGCAGTTATACGGGGACTAGGCACACAGATACGCAGTATTTT. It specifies CASSYTGTRHTDTQYF.

The CDR3 loop reads CASSWWGGEAEQFF. The CDR3 bases are TGTGCCAGCAGCTGGTGGGGGGGGGAGGCTGAGCAGTTCTTC. The J gene is TRBJ2-1, the V gene TRBV9; the match to TRBD2 covers 7 bases. This CDR3 contains 14 residues. V trimming: 4 bases; J trimming: 9 bases; junction bases outside the gene matches: 10. CDR1 and CDR2 from the germline V gene are SGDLS and YYNGEE. Using reference TRBV9 and TRBJ2-1 for the parts outside the CDR3, the full variable domain is DSGVTQTPKHLITATGQRVTLRCSPRSGDLSVYWYQQSLDQGLQFLIQYYNGEERAKGNILERFSAQQFPDLHSELNLSSLELGDSALYFCASSWWGGEAEQFFGPGTRLTVL.

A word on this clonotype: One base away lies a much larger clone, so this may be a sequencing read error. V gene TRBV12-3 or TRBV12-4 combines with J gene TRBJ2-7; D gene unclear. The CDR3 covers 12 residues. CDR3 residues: CACSFTPGEQYF. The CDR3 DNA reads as TGTGCCTGCAGTTTTACGCCAGGCGAGCAGTACTTC.

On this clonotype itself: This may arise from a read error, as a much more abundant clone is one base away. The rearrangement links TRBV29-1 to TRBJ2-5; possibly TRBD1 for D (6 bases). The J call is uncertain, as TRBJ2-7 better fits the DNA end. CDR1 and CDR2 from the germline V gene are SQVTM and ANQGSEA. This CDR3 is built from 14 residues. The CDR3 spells CSVNPQGNPYEQYF. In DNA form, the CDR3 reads TGCAGCGTTAACCCCCAGGGGAACCCCTACGAGCAGTACTTC.

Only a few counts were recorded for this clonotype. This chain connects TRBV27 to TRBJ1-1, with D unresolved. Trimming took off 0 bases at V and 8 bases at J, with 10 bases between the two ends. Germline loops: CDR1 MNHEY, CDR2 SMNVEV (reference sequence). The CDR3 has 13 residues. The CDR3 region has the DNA TGTGCCAGCAGTTTATCCAGGACCGCGGAAGCTTTCTTT. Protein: CASSLSRTAEAFF.